The 23 T cell receptor beta chains below all came from one sample that was sequenced in a study of cytomegalovirus exposure and HLA in healthy donors. Sequencing was performed with immunoSEQ multiplex PCR; in TCRdb, only in-frame clones are kept and a portion is missing. Here the sample spans tens of thousands of clones, 95% to 96% being singletons. Sequenced input: PBMCs. The origin of the receptors is a woman under 30 in good health and CMV-seropositive.

This rearrangement joins TRBV6-5 to TRBJ2-1, with D unclear. V lost 6 bases and J 9 bases, leaving 15 bases between the germline ends. The CDR3 is 13 residues long. Germline values: CDR1 MNHEY, CDR2 SVGAGI. In DNA, the CDR3 is TGTGCCAGCAGGAGTAGCAAATTAGGTGAGCAGTTCTTC. Its translation is CASRSSKLGEQFF.

Written as DNA, the CDR3 is TGTGCCAGCTCACCTAAAACCGGGACTGGGGCCTACAATGAGCAGTTCTTC. Protein product: CASSPKTGTGAYNEQFF. The rearrangement uses TRBV18 and TRBJ2-1; a possible D gene is TRBD2 (6 bases). The CDR3 covers 17 residues. Germline V lookup: CDR1 KGHSH, CDR2 LQKENI. V gave up 3 bases and J gave up 2 bases, with 17 bases separating them.

The genes are TRBV19 and TRBJ2-2; 8 bases map to TRBD2. The V and J ends lost 6 bases and 7 bases, in that order; junction bases with no gene match: 7. This CDR3 region has 14 residues. CDR1 is LNHDA, CDR2 SQIVND, per germline (reference sequence). This CDR3 reads CASRYGRAGGELFF. The DNA of the CDR3 is TGTGCCAGTAGGTACGGGAGGGCTGGCGGGGAGCTGTTTTTT.

The CDR3 nucleotides are TGTGCCAGCTCACCCCAAAGAGAAGAGCAGTACTTC. It translates to CASSPQREEQYF. The chain uses TRBV18 and TRBJ2-7; D is unresolved. V lost 3 bases, J lost 7 bases, and 10 bases lay in between. Germline lookup yields CDR1 KGHSH and CDR2 LQKENI. The CDR3 contains 12 residues. The full variable domain, completed using reference TRBV18 and TRBJ2-7, is NAGVMQNPRHLVRRRGQEARLRCSPMKGHSHVYWYRQLPEEGLKFMVYLQKENIIDESGMPKERFSAEFPKEGPSILRIQQVVRGDSAAYFCASSPQREEQYFGPGTRLTVT.

V usage is TRBV14 and J usage is TRBJ2-3; no clear D. Deletions cut 0 bases from V and 2 bases from J, with 12 bases between. This CDR3 has 16 residues. From germline, CDR1 is SGHDN and CDR2 FVKESK. The CDR3 protein is CASSQEGGQITDTQYF. CDR3 sequence (DNA): TGTGCCAGCAGCCAAGAGGGTGGGCAGATCACAGATACGCAGTATTTT.

The chain has TRBV29-1 and TRBJ2-1; a weak D match, TRBD2 (6 bases). CDR3 length: 15 residues. Trimming removed 3 bases from V and 3 bases from J, with 15 bases in between. CDR1 and CDR2 from the germline V gene are SQVTM and ANQGSEA. DNA of the CDR3: TGCAGCGTTGATCTTTCCGGGGGAGTCTACAATGAGCAGTTCTTC. Translating it yields CSVDLSGGVYNEQFF.

This clone was seen just once. The chain combines TRBV28 with TRBJ2-1; TRBD2 is a possible D gene (6 bases). Germline V gene lookup returns CDR1 MDHEN and CDR2 SYDVKM. This CDR3 comprises 13 residues. Trimming cost V 7 bases and J 8 bases, with 15 bases left between them. The chain's CDR3 is CASISSVKDEQFF. The CDR3 nucleotides read TGTGCCAGCATCTCTAGCGTCAAGGATGAGCAGTTCTTC. The full variable domain, with the rest looked up from reference TRBV28 and TRBJ2-1, is DVKVTQSSRYLVKRTGEKVFLECVQDMDHENMFWYRQDPGLGLRLIYFSYDVKMKEKGDIPEGYSVSREKKERFSLILESASTNQTSMYLCASISSVKDEQFFGPGTRLTVL.

The rearrangement links TRBV11-1 to TRBJ2-2; 10 bases are shared with TRBD2. Trimming cost V 3 bases and J 6 bases; bases outside gene matches: 10. Germline V gene data show CDR1 as SGHAT and CDR2 as FQDESV (reference sequence). This CDR3 is 17 amino acids long. CDR3 loop: CASSLLRLAGVSGELFF. The CDR3 coding sequence is TGTGCCAGCAGCTTGCTGAGACTAGCGGGTGTATCCGGGGAGCTGTTTTTT. Variable domain in full (rest from reference TRBV11-1 and TRBJ2-2): EAEVAQSPRYKITEKSQAVAFWCDPISGHATLYWYRQILGQGPELLVQFQDESVVDDSQLPKDRFSAERLKGVDSTLKIQPAELGDSAMYLCASSLLRLAGVSGELFFGEGSRLTVL.

The chain combines TRBV28 with TRBJ2-7; TRBD1 agrees at 7 bases. Germline CDR1 is MDHEN and CDR2 is SYDVKM. The length of the CDR3 is 13 residues. Unmatched junction bases numbered 6, after V lost 5 bases and J lost 5 bases. This CDR3 is CASSHNTGDEQYF. As DNA, the CDR3 is TGTGCCAGCAGTCACAACACAGGGGACGAGCAGTACTTC. Looking up the rest from reference TRBV28 and TRBJ2-7 gives the full variable domain: DVKVTQSSRYLVKRTGEKVFLECVQDMDHENMFWYRQDPGLGLRLIYFSYDVKMKEKGDIPEGYSVSREKKERFSLILESASTNQTSMYLCASSHNTGDEQYFGPGTRLTVT.

The rearrangement links TRBV6-4 to TRBJ2-7; TRBD1 aligns across 9 bases. Looked up from germline, CDR1 is MRHNA and CDR2 is SNTAGT. The junction had 2 bases not matched to a gene; V was cut back by 5 bases and J by 6 bases. The CDR3 length is 12 residues. The CDR3 here is CASSQDRGEQYF. CDR3 DNA sequence: TGTGCCAGCAGTCAGGACAGGGGCGAGCAGTACTTC.

The rearrangement links TRBV28 to TRBJ2-7, with D perhaps TRBD1 (5 bases). Germline assignment: CDR1 MDHEN and CDR2 SYDVKM. Between the trimmed V and J ends, which lost 6 bases and 1 base, there was a span of 19 bases. The CDR3 extends over 16 amino acids. CDR3 region: CASSSPMIDSSYEQYF. DNA for the CDR3: TGTGCCAGCAGCTCCCCTATGATTGACAGTTCCTACGAGCAGTACTTC.

The count of this clone is one. The chain carries TRBV2 and TRBJ2-5, with D hard to call. The CDR3 runs to 11 residues. Germline assignment: CDR1 SNHLY and CDR2 FYNNEI. Trimming shortened V by 7 bases and J by 6 bases, and 9 bases separated the two germline ends. CDR3 bases: TGTGCCAGCAAGACTGAGCAGACCCAGTACTTC. Translated, it gives CASKTEQTQYF.

The chain has TRBV6-1 and TRBJ1-5, with D tentatively TRBD1 (5 bases). Between the trimmed V and J ends, which lost 6 bases and 5 bases, there was a span of 11 bases. This CDR3 contains 13 residues. Germline V CDR1 and CDR2: MNHNS, SASEGT. The CDR3 region is CASSDGGDQPQHF. The CDR3 nucleotides are TGTGCCAGCAGCGACGGGGGGGATCAGCCCCAGCATTTT.

The V and J genes are TRBV28 and TRBJ2-7; D might be TRBD2 (5 bases). Per germline, CDR1 MDHEN and CDR2 SYDVKM. CDR3 size: 14 residues. With 2 bases removed from V and 0 bases from J, the gap between germline ends came to 8 bases. The CDR3, as DNA: TGTGCCAGCAGTTTAAAGGGAGTCTCCTACGAGCAGTACTTC. As protein: CASSLKGVSYEQYF.

The rearrangement joins TRBV6-1 to TRBJ2-1; no clear D gene. In germline, CDR1 is MNHNS, CDR2 SASEGT. With 6 bases removed from V and 0 bases from J, the gap between germline ends came to 9 bases. This CDR3 contains 14 residues. CDR3 nucleotide sequence: TGTGCCAGCAGCGGTCAACCCTCCTACAATGAGCAGTTCTTC. Protein sequence: CASSGQPSYNEQFF.

The chain recombines TRBV7-9 with TRBJ2-1; TRBD2 matches at 9 bases. After removal of 4 bases from V and 6 bases from J, the junction contained 13 bases not matched to a gene. The CDR3 runs 17 residues. Per the germline V gene, CDR1 is SEHNR and CDR2 is FQNEAQ (reference sequence). CDR3 bases: TGTGCCAGCAGCTCGCGGGGTAGCGGGAGTTTAGGCAATGAGCAGTTCTTC. As protein: CASSSRGSGSLGNEQFF.

The chain uses TRBV2 and TRBJ2-1; possible D gene TRBD2, 6 bases. CDR1 and CDR2 (germline): SNHLY, FYNNEI. V was clipped by 10 bases and J by 6 bases, with 22 bases between them. The CDR3 totals 15 residues. This chain's CDR3 is CATRPPGASLNEQFF. The CDR3 DNA reads TGTGCCACCCGACCCCCGGGAGCCTCTCTCAATGAGCAGTTCTTC.

The chain employs TRBV14 and TRBJ2-1; 8 positions agree with TRBD2. CDR1 and CDR2 from the germline V gene are SGHDN and FVKESK. The CDR3 sequence is 19 residues long. V shed 4 bases, J shed 0 bases, and the junction held 14 bases outside the gene matches. The CDR3 nucleotides read TGTGCCAGCAGCCGAAGCGGGAGCTCTTTGCCTAGCTCCTACAATGAGCAGTTCTTC. Translation gives CASSRSGSSLPSSYNEQFF.

V and J are TRBV11-2 and TRBJ2-7; 8 nucleotides agree with TRBD2. The CDR3 runs to 17 residues. Trimming removed 8 bases from V and 3 bases from J; junction bases left unmatched: 18. Germline lookup yields CDR1 SGHAT and CDR2 FQNNGV. The CDR3 sequence is CASRGLAGRERVYEQYF. The DNA of the CDR3 is TGTGCCAGCCGGGGGCTAGCGGGCAGGGAGAGAGTCTACGAGCAGTACTTC.

This rearrangement joins TRBV10-3 to TRBJ1-5, with 8 bases aligning to TRBD1. V lost 5 bases and J lost 3; bases outside the gene matches: 9. The germline V gene has CDR1 ENHRY and CDR2 SYGVKD. CDR3 length equals 16 residues. The DNA for the CDR3 is TGTGCCATCAGTCGGACAGGGCCGGATCCCAATCAGCCCCAGCATTTT. The encoded protein is CAISRTGPDPNQPQHF.

This chain links TRBV10-1 with TRBJ2-7; 8 bases match TRBD2. The V gene end was trimmed by 6 bases and the J gene end by 2 bases; junction bases not matched to a gene: 12. This CDR3 has 16 amino acids. Germline V gene data show CDR1 as WNHNN and CDR2 as SYGVQD (reference sequence). The CDR3 DNA follows: TGCGCCAGCAGGGGAACTAGCGGATCTGTCACCTACGAGCAGTACTTC. It translates to CASRGTSGSVTYEQYF.

The CDR3 spells CASSTHVKMPYNEQFF. Here the CDR3 DNA reads TGCGCCAGCAGCACACATGTCAAAATGCCATACAATGAGCAGTTCTTC. The chain employs TRBV5-1 and TRBJ2-1, with D hard to call. Germline-derived CDR1 and CDR2 are SGHRS and YFSETQ. The V end was cut by 4 bases, the J end by 4 bases, with 18 bases between. The CDR3 runs 16 residues.

The chain has TRBV30 and TRBJ2-7; D is perhaps TRBD1 (5 bases). The CDR3 is made up of 13 amino acids. Per the germline V gene, CDR1 is GTSNPN and CDR2 is SVGIG (reference sequence). The V end was cut by 2 bases, the J end by 3 bases, with 11 bases between. In DNA form, the CDR3 reads TGTGCCTGGAGTCCCCCAGGGTTCTACGAGCAGTACTTC. It specifies CAWSPPGFYEQYF.